This T cell receptor (beta chain) was identified during a study of T-cell reconstitution after alpha-beta-depleted transplantation in children (dated by TCRdb to the mid-2010s). About the study as a whole: Using TCR repertoire profiling, the study quantitatively followed how T-cell immune reconstitution unfolded in children after TCRalphabeta/CD19-depleted allogeneic hematopoietic cell transplantation.

There are 12 amino acids in the CDR3, from cysteine to phenylalanine inclusive. The DNA shown is the 36-base CDR3, in frame from base 1. The junction shows trimming of 3 bases on V and 5 bases on J, plus 8 bases between the germline ends. The CDR1 and CDR2 encoded by the germline V gene are MDHEN and SYDVKM. Libraries were built with PCR. The instrument was an Illumina HiSeq 2500. Molecular barcoding was employed in the preparation of TCR libraries, with unique molecular identifiers being used to normalize TCRbeta repertoire quantification. The raw public reads went through TCRdb reprocessing: fastp at Q25, MiXCR clone calling, in-frame beta chains kept. Every entry covers one CDR3 protein and lists the most common genes and DNA from its rows. This sample lists about 610,000 distinct CDR3 sequences; approximately 10% were detected once. The ten largest clones represent less than 4.5% of the sample.

In regard to this clonotype: Its antigen is not yet known. It has no much larger one-base neighbor in the sample; base qualities were not kept.

The input for sequencing was PBMCs from the stem cell graft donor, taken from the stem cell graft. This receptor chain uses TRBV28 and TRBJ2-7; the D gene cannot be named for sure. This clonotype originated in a human donor who donated a stem cell graft to a child with acute myeloid leukemia. This receptor has the CDR3 CASSFDDNEQYF. The base sequence is TGTGCCAGCAGTTTTGATGATAACGAGCAGTACTTC. Reference TRBV28 and TRBJ2-7 proteins supply the regions before and after the CDR3; the full variable domain is: DVKVTQSSRYLVKRTGEKVFLECVQDMDHENMFWYRQDPGLGLRLIYFSYDVKMKEKGDIPEGYSVSREKKERFSLILESASTNQTSMYLCASSFDDNEQYFGPGTRLTVT.